One and the same sample provided the 22 T cell receptor beta chains below, sequenced in a study of identical twins. TCRdb fed the 5' RACE reads into MiXCR, producing one record per CDR3 protein. This sample yields about 690,000 distinct CDR3 sequences, of which 6.1% are seen a single time; approximately 1.6% belongs to the top ten. Specimen: naive T cells sorted from blood. All receptors derive from a young man in good health.

This clonotype was detected many times. The rearrangement uses TRBV6-1 and TRBJ2-7; D may match TRBD1 or TRBD2 (5 bases each). The germline V gene has CDR1 MNHNS and CDR2 SASEGT. This CDR3 contains 13 residues. The ends were cut back, 7 bases at V and 2 bases at J, with 12 bases in the middle. CDR3 sequence: CASNRDGAYEQYV. The DNA for the CDR3 is TGTGCCAGCAACCGGGACGGAGCCTACGAGCAGTACGTC.

V is TRBV4-2 and J is TRBJ2-1, with 7 bases aligning to TRBD2. With 0 bases clipped from V and 5 bases from J, the junction kept 7 bases outside the gene matches. CDR1 is LGHNA, CDR2 YNFKEQ, per germline. This CDR3 has 16 amino acids. CDR3: CASSQDWVGGNNEQFF. DNA for the CDR3: TGTGCCAGCAGCCAAGATTGGGTGGGAGGGAACAATGAGCAGTTCTTC.

Many counts were recorded for this clonotype. J is TRBJ1-4 and V is TRBV28; unclear D gene. V lost 6 bases to trimming and J lost 12 bases, with 11 bases between them. This CDR3 is built from 11 residues. Germline-derived CDR1 and CDR2 are MDHEN and SYDVKM. The CDR3 spells CASSPLRELFF. The CDR3 coding sequence is TGTGCCAGCAGCCCCCTAAGGGAACTGTTTTTT.

The DNA for the CDR3 is TGTGCCAGCAGTTTAGGTACGAGACAGGGCTTCTCTGGGGCCAACGTCCTGACTTTC. It yields the protein CASSLGTRQGFSGANVLTF. The chain has TRBV12-3 or TRBV12-4 and TRBJ2-6, with TRBD1 matching 7 bases. V lost 1 base to trimming and J lost 0 bases; unmatched junction nucleotides: 9. The CDR3 extends over 19 amino acids.

The chain has TRBV20-1 and TRBJ2-1; 9 nucleotides line up with TRBD2. V shed 2 bases and J 0 bases; nucleotides not matched to a gene: 8. This CDR3 has 17 amino acids. From germline, CDR1 is DFQATT and CDR2 SNEGSKA (reference sequence). CDR3 DNA sequence: TGCAGTGCTAGACCCAGGACTAGCGTTAGCTCCTACAATGAGCAGTTCTTC. This gives the protein CSARPRTSVSSYNEQFF.

The table lists this clonotype with a few counts. The chain links TRBV7-7 to TRBJ2-2; D call uncertain. The CDR3 runs to 15 residues. The ends were cut back, 5 bases at V and 0 bases at J, with 10 bases in the middle. CDR1 SSHAT and CDR2 FNYEAQ come from the germline V gene (reference sequence). The CDR3 is CASSRELTNTGELFF. CDR3 bases: TGTGCCAGCAGCCGAGAGCTAACGAACACCGGGGAGCTGTTTTTT.

This clonotype was recorded a few times. The chain combines TRBV28 with TRBJ2-5, with D possibly being TRBD2 (5 bases). The CDR3 is 13 residues long. V shed 8 bases and J shed 5 bases, with 15 bases lying between them. The germline CDR1 and CDR2 sequences are MDHEN and SYDVKM. CDR3 loop: CASASRETETQYF. DNA for the CDR3: TGTGCCAGCGCGTCCCGGGAAACTGAGACCCAGTACTTC. The whole variable domain, filled in from reference TRBV28 and TRBJ2-5, reads DVKVTQSSRYLVKRTGEKVFLECVQDMDHENMFWYRQDPGLGLRLIYFSYDVKMKEKGDIPEGYSVSREKKERFSLILESASTNQTSMYLCASASRETETQYFGPGTRLLVL.

This clonotype was seen ten or more times. CDR3 bases: TGCGCCTCGAGGGCGCCCGGGGAGCTGTTTTTT. Its translation is CASRAPGELFF. V gene TRBV5-1 combines with J gene TRBJ2-2, with D perhaps matching TRBD2 (5 bases). The CDR3 spans 11 residues. The germline CDR1 and CDR2 sequences are SGHRS and YFSETQ. V lost 10 bases and J 6 bases, leaving 10 bases between the germline ends.

This clonotype has just a few counts. The gene calls are TRBV7-9 and TRBJ2-7; no firm D call. Germline CDR1 SEHNR, CDR2 FQNEAQ (reference sequence). The CDR3 sequence is 13 residues long. Trimming took off 5 bases at V and 2 bases at J, with 10 bases between the two ends. CDR3 nucleotide sequence: TGTGCCAGCAGCCCTGGTGGTCCCTACGAGCAGTACGTC. Translated, it gives CASSPGGPYEQYV.

This clonotype was observed at least ten times. The chain is built from TRBV20-1 and TRBJ1-4; D gene uncertain. The CDR3 is 12 amino acids. Germline CDR1 DFQATT, CDR2 SNEGSKA (reference sequence). V lost 1 base and J 15 bases, leaving 15 bases between the germline ends. In DNA form, the CDR3 reads TGCAGTGCTAGAGCTTCCCCTTCGGGTTTGTTTTTT. This codes for CSARASPSGLFF.

The table lists this clonotype with a few counts. The CDR3 loop is CASSRWGPGETQYF. The DNA of the CDR3 is TGTGCCAGCAGCCGCTGGGGGCCGGGGGAGACCCAGTACTTC. V is TRBV12-3 or TRBV12-4 and J is TRBJ2-5, with TRBD1 as a possible D gene (6 bases). With 6 bases removed from V and 5 bases from J, the gap between germline ends came to 16 bases. The CDR3 extends over 14 amino acids.

J is TRBJ1-3 and V is TRBV5-6, with D perhaps TRBD1 (6 bases). Trimming cost V 2 bases and J 1 base, with 16 bases left between them. The CDR3 loop spans 17 amino acids. Germline V gene data show CDR1 as SGHDT and CDR2 as YYEEEE. The CDR3 nucleotides read TGTGCCAGCAGCTTCGACTACCGGGGGCTTTCTGGAAACACCATATATTTT. Amino acids: CASSFDYRGLSGNTIYF.

The chain joins TRBV7-8 to TRBJ2-1; D possibly corresponds to TRBD1 (6 bases). CDR1 is SGHVS and CDR2 is FQNEAQ in the germline V gene. This CDR3 spans 18 amino acids. V shed 5 bases and J shed 0 bases, with 20 bases lying between them. CDR3 sequence reads: CASSLRRRGQSSYNEQFF. Written as DNA, the CDR3 is TGTGCCAGCAGCCTCCGACGGCGCGGACAGAGCTCCTACAATGAGCAGTTCTTC.

The rearrangement links TRBV7-6 to TRBJ1-1, with TRBD1 as a possible D gene (6 bases). The CDR3 consists of 13 residues. Germline V lookup: CDR1 SGHVS, CDR2 FNYEAQ. With 5 bases removed from V and 5 bases from J, the gap between germline ends came to 12 bases. The CDR3 protein is CASSQGGTTEAFF. The CDR3 nucleotides read TGTGCCAGCAGCCAAGGGGGGACGACTGAAGCTTTCTTT.

This clonotype was picked up many times. This rearrangement joins TRBV2 to TRBJ1-2, with D unclear. Germline-derived CDR1 and CDR2 are SNHLY and FYNNEI. The CDR3 runs 12 residues. V gave up 2 bases and J gave up 4 bases, with 5 bases separating them. CDR3 sequence reads: CASSEWGYGYTF. The CDR3 nucleotides are TGTGCCAGCAGTGAATGGGGCTATGGCTACACCTTC.

This clonotype is a singleton in its sample. V usage is TRBV20-1 and J usage is TRBJ1-1; unclear D gene. Germline CDR1 is DFQATT and CDR2 is SNEGSKA (reference sequence). V was shortened by 0 bases and J by 5 bases, with 4 bases between the two germline ends. The CDR3 length is 11 residues. The DNA of the CDR3 is TGCAGTGCTAGAGATCAGACTGAAGCTTTCTTT. Amino acid sequence: CSARDQTEAFF.

The V gene is TRBV12-5, the J gene TRBJ2-3; D not certain. CDR1 and CDR2 (germline): LGHNT, FRNRAP. V was cut by 2 bases and J by 1 base, with 10 bases left in between. CDR3 length equals 15 residues. The CDR3 nucleotides read TGTGCTAGTGGTTTGACCGGGTCTGGCACAGATACGCAGTATTTT. As protein: CASGLTGSGTDTQYF.

This clonotype occurred many times. This chain joins TRBV24-1 and TRBJ2-5; D remains ambiguous. The CDR3 sequence is 13 residues long. V was clipped by 4 bases and J by 5 bases, with 10 bases between them. The germline V gene encodes CDR1 KGHDR and CDR2 SFDVKD. CDR3 sequence: CATSDPSEETQYF. CDR3 bases: TGTGCCACCAGTGACCCAAGTGAGGAGACCCAGTACTTC.

This clonotype was observed many times. The rearrangement joins TRBV13 to TRBJ1-1; no reliable D call. CDR3 size: 15 residues. Per the germline V gene, CDR1 is PRHDT and CDR2 is FYEKMQ (reference sequence). V dropped 1 base and J dropped 3 bases, with 12 bases sitting between them. The CDR3 DNA follows: TGTGCCAGCAGCTTAGTCCATCCGGCGGACACTGAAGCTTTCTTT. It is translated as CASSLVHPADTEAFF.

This rearrangement joins TRBV4-3 to TRBJ2-3; D is possibly TRBD1 or TRBD2 (7 bases each). The CDR3 is made up of 16 amino acids. The germline CDR1 and CDR2 sequences are LGHNA and YSLEER. V was pared by 3 bases and J by 4 bases, with 17 bases between. CDR3 region: CASSQGYRGGPDTQYF. In nucleotides, the CDR3 is TGCGCCAGCAGCCAGGGCTACAGGGGAGGGCCAGATACGCAGTATTTT.

There are many counts of this clonotype. The chain combines TRBV12-3 or TRBV12-4 with TRBJ2-5; D could derive from TRBD1 or TRBD2 (5 bases each). V lost 2 bases and J 3 bases, leaving 13 bases between the germline ends. This CDR3 is built from 15 residues. CDR3 DNA sequence: TGTGCCAGCAGTTTATACCGGGACGATAAAGAGACCCAGTACTTC. Residues: CASSLYRDDKETQYF.

There are many counts of this clonotype. The V call is TRBV6-5, the J call TRBJ2-7, with TRBD2 identical over 10 bases. Germline V gene sequence: CDR1 MNHEY, CDR2 SVGAGI. V lost 2 bases to trimming and J lost 6 bases; unmatched junction nucleotides: 7. This CDR3 is 15 amino acids long. CDR3 nucleotides: TGTGCCAGCAGTTACGACCCGGGACTAGCGAGCGAGCAGTACTTC. Its translation is CASSYDPGLASEQYF.